This TCR beta chain emerged from a study of spatial heterogeneity in lung cancer. TCRdb ran MiXCR on the 5' RACE reads and lists one entry per CDR3 protein. The repertoire holds approximately 230 distinct CDR3 sequences, with 40% to 55% as singletons. Worth noting for this clonotype: This beta chain was picked up by a library intended for alpha chains and is off target, so its count carries little meaning.

Germline V gives CDR1 ENHRY, CDR2 SYGVKD. The CDR3 totals 14 residues. Deletions cut 8 bases from V and 1 base from J, with 11 bases between. The time point denotes: sample taken at primary tumor resection. Whole RNA, isolated from tumor, nontumor lung or frozen PBMC, was sequenced without prior sorting. The donors, fewer than 90 patients with untreated early-stage non-small cell lung cancer, provided the samples. The sequenced sample was PBMCs, obtained at surgery. This sequence joins TRBV10-3 and TRBJ2-2; no clear D gene. This receptor was identified in a male donor with early-stage non-small cell lung cancer. The CDR3, as DNA: TGTGCCATCGGCCCCAGAAAGAACACCGGGGAGCTGTTTTTT. Its translation is CAIGPRKNTGELFF.